This T cell receptor (beta chain) was identified in a study of metastatic and nonmetastatic thyroid tumors. Background on the study: Samples came from malignant and benign thyroid patients, and repertoires were compared across blood and tumor or nodule tissue.

Study-wide results and limits: Reports indicated that malignant thyroid tumors showed significantly higher TCR beta diversity than benign nodules did, in blood and tumor.

This CDR3 has 15 residues. V was shortened by 2 bases and J by 7 bases, with 14 bases between the two germline ends. The germline CDR1 and CDR2 sequences are MGHDK and SYGVNS. The sample holds a few counts of this clone. No antigen is known for it. The authors' processing: Clinicopathological groups of papillary thyroid cancer showed CDR3 differences that were used to build a distant-metastasis classifier. With MiXCR, TCRdb called clones anew from the PCR reads. TCRdb's processing, not the authors' own work, is the source of the V and J calls. In the table there are over 10,000 clones, 24% of which are singletons. All patients were treatment-naive before thyroid surgery.

The chain recombines TRBV25-1 with TRBJ2-2; a weak D match, TRBD1 (6 bases). The sequence derives from a male donor with papillary thyroid cancer or a benign thyroid nodule (not recorded which). Some clones in this sample may be carry-over from other donors' samples. Sequenced input: blood. The CDR3 spells CASSERVGAGGELFF. CDR3 bases: TGTGCCAGCAGTGAACGTGTGGGGGCGGGCGGGGAGCTGTTTTTT.